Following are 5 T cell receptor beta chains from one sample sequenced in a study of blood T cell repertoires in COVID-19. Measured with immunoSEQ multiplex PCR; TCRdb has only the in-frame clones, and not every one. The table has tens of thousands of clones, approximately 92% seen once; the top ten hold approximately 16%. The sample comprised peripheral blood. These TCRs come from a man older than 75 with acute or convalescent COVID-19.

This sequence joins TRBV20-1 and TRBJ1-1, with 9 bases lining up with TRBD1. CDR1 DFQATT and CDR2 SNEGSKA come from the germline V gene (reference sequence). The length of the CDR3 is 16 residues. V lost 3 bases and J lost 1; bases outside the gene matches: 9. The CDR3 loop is CSASSAGTGPNTEAFF. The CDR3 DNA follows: TGCAGTGCTAGTAGCGCCGGGACAGGGCCGAACACTGAAGCTTTCTTT.

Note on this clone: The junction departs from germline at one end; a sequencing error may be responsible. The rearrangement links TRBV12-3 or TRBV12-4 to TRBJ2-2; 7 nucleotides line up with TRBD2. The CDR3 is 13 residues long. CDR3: CASSLAATGELFF. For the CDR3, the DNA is TGTGCCAGCAGTCTAGCGGCCACCGGGGAGCTGTTTTTT.

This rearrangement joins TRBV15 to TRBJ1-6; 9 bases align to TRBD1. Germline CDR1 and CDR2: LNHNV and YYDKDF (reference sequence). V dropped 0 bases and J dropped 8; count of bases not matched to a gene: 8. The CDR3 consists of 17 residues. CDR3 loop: CATSRDKRTGVDSPLHF. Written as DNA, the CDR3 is TGTGCCACCAGCAGAGATAAACGGACAGGGGTTGATTCACCCCTCCACTTT.

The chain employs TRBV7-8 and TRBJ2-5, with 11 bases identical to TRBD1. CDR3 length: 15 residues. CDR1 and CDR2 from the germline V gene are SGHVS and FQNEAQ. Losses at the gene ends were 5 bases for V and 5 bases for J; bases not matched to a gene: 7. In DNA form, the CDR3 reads TGTGCCAGCAGCCACCCCGGGACAGGGGGTGAGACCCAGTACTTC. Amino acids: CASSHPGTGGETQYF.

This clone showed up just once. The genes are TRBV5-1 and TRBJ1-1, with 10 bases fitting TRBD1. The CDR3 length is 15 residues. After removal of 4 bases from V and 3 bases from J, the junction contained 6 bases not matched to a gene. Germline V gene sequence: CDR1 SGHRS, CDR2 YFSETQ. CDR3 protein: CASSRFGQGDTEAFF. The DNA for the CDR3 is TGCGCCAGCAGCCGGTTCGGACAGGGGGACACTGAAGCTTTCTTT.